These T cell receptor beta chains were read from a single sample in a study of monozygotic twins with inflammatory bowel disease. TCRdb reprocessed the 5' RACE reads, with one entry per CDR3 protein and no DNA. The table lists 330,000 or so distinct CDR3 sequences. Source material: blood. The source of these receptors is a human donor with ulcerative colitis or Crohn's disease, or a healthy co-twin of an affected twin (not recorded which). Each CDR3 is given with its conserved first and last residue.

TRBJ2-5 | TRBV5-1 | CASSSGTGFGETQYF
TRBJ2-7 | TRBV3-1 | CASSPAPDSVYEQYF
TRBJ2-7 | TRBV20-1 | CSALPIRGSLYEQYF
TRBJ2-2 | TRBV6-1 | CASRDGTRNTGELFF
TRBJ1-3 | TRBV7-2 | CASSPRTGIGNTIYF
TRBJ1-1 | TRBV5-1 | CASSSTTGQHTEAFF
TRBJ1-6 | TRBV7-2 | CASSLVYPQGDSPLHF
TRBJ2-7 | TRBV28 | CASSSLTSGRHEQYF
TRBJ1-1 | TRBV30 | CAWTGYLNTEAFF
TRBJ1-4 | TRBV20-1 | CSASLLNFGKLFF
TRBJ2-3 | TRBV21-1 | CASSKFPRIHKHTTQYF
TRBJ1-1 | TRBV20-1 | CSALGELGTEAFF
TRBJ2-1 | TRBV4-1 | CASSQEGTRVGEQFF
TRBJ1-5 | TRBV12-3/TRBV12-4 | CASSSSDRMDQPQHF
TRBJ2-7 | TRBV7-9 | CAISWSSGVSYEQYF
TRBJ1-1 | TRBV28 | CASSLVWGDTEAFF
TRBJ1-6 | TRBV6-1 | CASSPDRSRGSPLHF
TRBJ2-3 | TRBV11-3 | CASSLLAGGHQGTDTQYF
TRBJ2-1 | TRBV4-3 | CASSQGPRYNEQFF
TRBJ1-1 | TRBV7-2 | CASSSVGVGNTEAFF
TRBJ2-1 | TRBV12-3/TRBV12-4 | CASSFGGGIYNEQFF
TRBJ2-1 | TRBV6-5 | CASSFTGVWREQFF
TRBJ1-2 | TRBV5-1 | CASSASTNYGYTF
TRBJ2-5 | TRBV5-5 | CASSLVPGAQETQYF
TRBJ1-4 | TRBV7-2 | CASSLESTNRKLFF
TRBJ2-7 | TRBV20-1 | CSAPQLGTGDYEQYF
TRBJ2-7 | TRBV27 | CASSRQGFIYEQYF
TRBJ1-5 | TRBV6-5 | CASSSRNSNQPQHF
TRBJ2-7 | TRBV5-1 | CASSDGLAGTYEQYF
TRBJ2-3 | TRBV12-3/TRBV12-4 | CASSLGRGRTDTQYF
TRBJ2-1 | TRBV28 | CASSPQAVSYNEQFF
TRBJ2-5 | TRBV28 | CASIPPGGGETQYF
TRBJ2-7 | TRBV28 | CASGPRDGKVYEQYF
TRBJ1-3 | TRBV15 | CATSREGRRSGNTIYF
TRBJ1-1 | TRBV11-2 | CASSFADREGYTEAFF
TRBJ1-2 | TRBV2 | CASSERDSYLANYGYTF
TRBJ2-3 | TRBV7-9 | CASSLARDRADTQYF
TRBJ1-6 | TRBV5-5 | CASSPRTGTGSYNSSLHF
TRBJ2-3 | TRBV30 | CAWSVRLDTQYF
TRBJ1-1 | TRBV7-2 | CASSLGFRDTEAFF
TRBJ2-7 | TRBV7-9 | CASSFRKDRPSYEQYF
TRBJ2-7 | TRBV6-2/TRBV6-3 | CATGTLTYEQYF
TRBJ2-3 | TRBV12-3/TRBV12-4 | CASTRGSSTDTQYF
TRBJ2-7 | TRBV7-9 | CASSLDIGEQYF
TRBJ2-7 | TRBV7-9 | CASSPNADSSYEQYF